This TCR beta chain was sequenced during a study of metastatic and nonmetastatic thyroid tumors. CDR1 and CDR2 from the germline V gene are SGHRS and YFSETQ. After removal of 2 bases from V and 4 bases from J, the junction contained 9 bases not matched to a gene. There are 16 residues in the CDR3. This clone was recorded at least ten times. MiXCR re-clonotyped the PCR reads for TCRdb. This sample yields tens of thousands of clones, of which approximately 11% are seen a single time; 7.5% to 8% belongs to the top ten. Until they underwent thyroid surgery, no patient had received any treatment. The sequenced material came from blood. This sequence was found in a female donor with papillary thyroid cancer or a benign thyroid nodule (not recorded which). Some clones in this sample may be carry-over from other donors' samples. The chain combines TRBV5-1 with TRBJ2-5, with TRBD1 identical over 9 bases. For the CDR3, the DNA is TGCGCCAGCAGCTTAAAACCGGGACAGGGACCAGAGACCCAGTACTTC. It encodes CASSLKPGQGPETQYF.